The present TCR beta chain was sequenced within a study of blood T cell repertoires in COVID-19. About the study: The United States, Italy and Spain were the sources of the acute and convalescent COVID-19 samples.

The CDR3 consists of 15 residues. The junction had 5 bases not matched to a gene; V was cut back by 3 bases and J by 2 bases. Germline CDR1 and CDR2: WNHNN and SYGVQD (reference sequence). Source study methods: Reference gene primer amplification in the assay estimated nucleated cell counts. Produced via immunoSEQ multiplex PCR; TCRdb's table is partial and in-frame only. That table gives V, J and clone size, and the DNA gave D and trimming. The sample records roughly 31,000 clones, over 75% being singletons. The sequence was obtained from a man aged 60-69 years with acute or convalescent COVID-19. Input material: peripheral blood. The chain has TRBV10-1 and TRBJ2-3; 7 nucleotides match TRBD1. This chain's CDR3 is CASSDPRGPTDTQYF. The CDR3 nucleotides are TGCGCCAGCAGTGACCCTAGGGGGCCCACAGATACGCAGTATTTT.